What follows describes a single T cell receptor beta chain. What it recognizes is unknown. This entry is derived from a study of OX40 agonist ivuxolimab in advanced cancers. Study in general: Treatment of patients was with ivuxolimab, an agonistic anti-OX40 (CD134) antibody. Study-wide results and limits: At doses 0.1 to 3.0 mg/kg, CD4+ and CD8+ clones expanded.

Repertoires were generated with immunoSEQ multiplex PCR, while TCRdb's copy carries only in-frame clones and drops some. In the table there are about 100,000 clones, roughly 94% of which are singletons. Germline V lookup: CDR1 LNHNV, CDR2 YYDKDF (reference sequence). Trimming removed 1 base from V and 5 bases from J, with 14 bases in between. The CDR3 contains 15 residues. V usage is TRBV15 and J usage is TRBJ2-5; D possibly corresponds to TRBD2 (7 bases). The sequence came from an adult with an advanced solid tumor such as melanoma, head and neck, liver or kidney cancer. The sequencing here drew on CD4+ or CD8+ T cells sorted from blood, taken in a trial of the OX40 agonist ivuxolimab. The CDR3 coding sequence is TGTGCCACCAGCAGAGCCCTGGGGGGGGCTGAGACCCAGTACTTC. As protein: CATSRALGGAETQYF.